These 24 T cell receptor beta chains share one sample of origin, sequenced in a study of post-analysis software for immune sequencing data. The study, taken as a whole, reports: Higher frequency in patients than in controls was seen for five TRBV segments, with TRBV5-6, TRBV5-1 and TRBV20-1 among them.

These receptors lack a known antigen. The authors incorporated unique molecular identifiers into the TCR beta cDNA libraries. One entry per CDR3 protein, called by TCRdb with MiXCR from the PCR reads. The sample includes 700,000 to 800,000 distinct CDR3 sequences, 30% seen only once; the top ten take 0.55% to 0.65%. Source material: blood. The receptors derive from a girl under 18 with multiple sclerosis.

This sequence joins TRBV20-1 and TRBJ2-7; D not certain. The germline CDR1 and CDR2 sequences are DFQATT and SNEGSKA (reference sequence). CDR3 length: 16 amino acids. V lost 0 bases to trimming and J lost 5 bases, with 20 bases between them. CDR3 protein: CSARDPAGERFHEQYF. The CDR3 nucleotides read TGCAGTGCTAGAGACCCGGCCGGCGAGAGGTTCCACGAGCAGTACTTC.

This clonotype showed up just a few times. V is TRBV7-2 and J is TRBJ2-7; possible D gene TRBD2, 6 bases. The V end was cut by 5 bases, the J end by 4 bases, with 18 bases between. Germline V lookup: CDR1 SGHTA, CDR2 FQGNSA. The CDR3 totals 15 residues. In nucleotides, the CDR3 is TGTGCCAGCAGCCTCTGGGACTCCCCTTGGTACGAGCAGTACTTC. Its protein product is CASSLWDSPWYEQYF.

This clonotype was detected only a few times. The CDR3: CASTAGGVNEKLFF. In nucleotides, the CDR3 is TGTGCCAGCACCGCAGGAGGAGTTAATGAAAAACTGTTTTTT. The chain has TRBV9 and TRBJ1-4; D remains unclear. The CDR3 runs 14 residues. V dropped 6 bases and J dropped 4 bases, with 13 bases sitting between them. Germline-derived CDR1 and CDR2 are SGDLS and YYNGEE.

The V and J genes are TRBV7-9 and TRBJ2-7; 9 nucleotides align to TRBD1. This CDR3 spans 14 amino acids. The J segment lost 3 bases and the V segment lost 7 bases, leaving 7 bases of the junction unmatched. The germline CDR1 and CDR2 sequences are SEHNR and FQNEAQ (reference sequence). The CDR3 spells CASTGTGPNYEQYF. The CDR3 DNA follows: TGTGCCAGCACCGGGACAGGGCCTAACTACGAGCAGTACTTC.

There are a few counts of this clonotype. This chain connects TRBV12-3 or TRBV12-4 to TRBJ2-4, with D uncertain. The last part of the DNA fits TRBJ2-7 better; the J call may be wrong. The CDR3 covers 13 residues. Here the CDR3 reads CASRPTGVYEQYF. Here the CDR3 DNA reads TGTGCCAGCAGACCTACTGGAGTCTACGAGCAGTACTTC.

This sequence joins TRBV6-6 and TRBJ1-2, with 9 bases fitting TRBD1. Germline V gene lookup returns CDR1 MNHNY and CDR2 SVGAGI (reference sequence). The CDR3 is 15 amino acids. V was pared by 2 bases and J by 5 bases, with 6 bases of the junction left unmatched. The CDR3 DNA reads TGTGCCAGCAGTTACGGGGACAGGGCCTCGTATGGCTACACCTTC. Translating gives CASSYGDRASYGYTF.

The sample holds many counts of this clonotype. The V and J genes are TRBV5-4 and TRBJ2-3; 7 bases line up with TRBD1. This CDR3 contains 15 residues. Germline CDR1 is SGHNT and CDR2 is YYREEE (reference sequence). V gave up 5 bases and J gave up 0 bases; unmatched junction bases: 6. The CDR3 DNA follows: TGTGCCAGCAGAAGACAGGGCCTTAGCACAGATACGCAGTATTTT. It is translated as CASRRQGLSTDTQYF.

The rearrangement links TRBV7-9 to TRBJ2-4, with D possibly being TRBD2 (5 bases). The germline V and J ends were trimmed by 4 bases and 9 bases, with 22 bases remaining between them. The germline V gene has CDR1 SEHNR and CDR2 FQNEAQ (reference sequence). This CDR3 comprises 16 residues. The DNA of the CDR3 is TGTGCCAGCAGCTCCACCTTGAGGGCGCCAAAAGTCATTCAGTACTTC. As protein: CASSSTLRAPKVIQYF. The full variable domain, in which reference TRBV7-9 and TRBJ2-4 provide the parts outside the CDR3, is DTGVSQNPRHKITKRGQNVTFRCDPISEHNRLYWYRQTLGQGPEFLTYFQNEAQLEKSRLLSDRFSAERPKGSFSTLEIQRTEQGDSAMYLCASSSTLRAPKVIQYFGAGTRLSVL.

The chain has TRBV20-1 and TRBJ2-5, with unresolved D. Germline CDR1 reads DFQATT; CDR2 reads SNEGSKA (reference sequence). Trimming left V 2 bases short and J 5 bases short, with 6 bases between. The CDR3 is 11 amino acids. The CDR3 DNA reads TGCAGTGCTAGATTCAGGGAGACCCAGTACTTC. Its protein product is CSARFRETQYF.

Concerning this clonotype itself: A junction boundary mismatches the germline segment, possibly from a read error. The chain links TRBV6-5 to TRBJ1-5, with a tentative D call TRBD1 (5 bases). In germline, CDR1 is MNHEY, CDR2 SVGAGI. The CDR3 is 16 residues long. The chain's CDR3 is CVSSSGTAGSNQPQHF. The CDR3 bases are TGTGTCAGCAGTTCCGGGACTGCCGGGAGCAATCAGCCCCAGCATTTT.

The J gene is TRBJ1-1, the V gene TRBV12-3 or TRBV12-4, with D possibly matching TRBD1 (6 bases). The CDR3 spans 13 residues. Trimming cost V 2 bases and J 11 bases, with 15 bases left between them. CDR3 in amino acids: CASSLTGLHGAFF. For the CDR3, the DNA is TGTGCCAGCAGTTTAACAGGGTTGCATGGGGCTTTCTTT.

This clonotype was observed a handful of times. The gene calls are TRBV28 and TRBJ2-7; 10 bases are a match to TRBD2. The trim removed 6 bases at V and 0 bases at J, leaving 8 bases unmatched. Per the germline V gene, CDR1 is MDHEN and CDR2 is SYDVKM. The CDR3 runs to 16 residues. DNA of the CDR3: TGTGCCAGCAGCAAGACTAGCGGGCCCCGCTCCTACGAGCAGTACTTC. Its protein product is CASSKTSGPRSYEQYF.

This clonotype has a handful of counts. The chain is built from TRBV10-3 and TRBJ1-2; D gene unclear. CDR3 size: 15 residues. Germline assignment: CDR1 ENHRY and CDR2 SYGVKD. V gave up 3 bases and J gave up 7 bases, with 18 bases separating them. CDR3 amino acids: CAISEEISIRGGYTF. The DNA of the CDR3 is TGTGCCATCAGTGAAGAGATCTCTATTCGAGGTGGCTACACCTTC.

This clonotype was detected ten times or more. The chain links TRBV11-2 to TRBJ2-7, with D possibly being TRBD2 (5 bases). Trimming removed 1 base at V and 2 bases at J, with 12 bases between. The germline V gene encodes CDR1 SGHAT and CDR2 FQNNGV. The CDR3 covers 15 residues. The CDR3 coding sequence is TGTGCCAGCAGCTTAGGTCGGGGTCAAACCTACGAGCAGTACTTC. Its protein product is CASSLGRGQTYEQYF.

The chain couples TRBV6-1 to TRBJ2-5; D may be TRBD1 or TRBD2 (6 bases each). Between the trimmed V and J ends, which lost 11 bases and 5 bases, there was a span of 15 bases. This CDR3 contains 12 residues. Germline V gene data show CDR1 as MNHNS and CDR2 as SASEGT. The CDR3: CAVVGGGETQYF. The CDR3 DNA reads TGTGCCGTTGTCGGGGGCGGGGAGACCCAGTACTTC.

This clonotype came up a few times. The chain uses TRBV20-1 and TRBJ2-1, with unresolved D. The germline gives CDR1 DFQATT, CDR2 SNEGSKA (reference sequence). This CDR3 has 15 residues. V shed 3 bases and J shed 2 bases, with 14 bases lying between them. The CDR3 sequence: CSASLQDPTYNEQFF. DNA for the CDR3: TGCAGTGCTAGTCTCCAGGACCCGACCTACAATGAGCAGTTCTTC.

The V and J genes are TRBV27 and TRBJ1-1; D unresolved. V was trimmed by 3 bases and J by 3 bases, leaving 8 bases between them. The CDR3 covers 13 residues. Germline lookup yields CDR1 MNHEY and CDR2 SMNVEV (reference sequence). CDR3 in DNA: TGTGCCAGCAGTTTTTCCACCTACACTGAAGCTTTCTTT. Protein sequence: CASSFSTYTEAFF.

This clonotype was detected only a few times. The chain uses TRBV14 and TRBJ2-5; 8 nucleotides match TRBD2. The CDR3 sequence is 14 residues long. Trimming at V came to 0 bases and at J to 5 bases, leaving 2 bases not matched to a gene. Germline V gene data show CDR1 as SGHDN and CDR2 as FVKESK. The CDR3 DNA sequence: TGTGCCAGCAGCCAAGAAAGCGGGAGCGAGACCCAGTACTTC. It encodes CASSQESGSETQYF.

This chain uses TRBV10-2 with TRBJ2-7; TRBD2 matches at 7 bases. Germline assignment: CDR1 WSHSY and CDR2 SAAADI. V dropped 8 bases and J dropped 6; count of bases not matched to a gene: 7. This CDR3 spans 12 amino acids. DNA for the CDR3: TGCGCCAGCCGCGGGAGTTTACCCGAGCAGTACTTC. Its protein is CASRGSLPEQYF.

The chain combines TRBV9 with TRBJ2-5, with a weak D call TRBD2 (5 bases). From germline, CDR1 is SGDLS and CDR2 YYNGEE. V dropped 4 bases and J dropped 2 bases, with 21 bases sitting between them. CDR3 size: 17 residues. For the CDR3, the DNA is TGTGCCAGCAGCCCAGCCTTGAACGGGAAACCACAAGAGACCCAGTACTTC. Its protein is CASSPALNGKPQETQYF.

This clonotype appeared a few times. This chain links TRBV29-1 with TRBJ2-7; D possibly corresponds to TRBD1 (5 bases). Germline V gene sequence: CDR1 SQVTM, CDR2 ANQGSEA. The CDR3 contains 14 residues. The germline V and J ends were trimmed by 5 bases and 2 bases, with 16 bases remaining between them. The CDR3 loop is CSVQSTWGAYEQYF. CDR3 sequence (DNA): TGCAGCGTTCAAAGTACCTGGGGCGCCTACGAGCAGTACTTC.

This clonotype has ten or more counts. The chain employs TRBV7-2 and TRBJ2-1, with TRBD1 matching 9 bases. Germline V CDR1 and CDR2: SGHTA, FQGNSA. This CDR3 has 15 amino acids. V shed 4 bases and J 5 bases; nucleotides not matched to a gene: 6. The CDR3 DNA reads as TGTGCCAGCAGCTGGGCCGGGACAGGGCACAATGAGCAGTTCTTC. Amino acids: CASSWAGTGHNEQFF.

The chain links TRBV19 to TRBJ2-7, with TRBD2 identical over 7 bases. The CDR3 covers 13 residues. V lost 10 bases and J lost 5; bases outside the gene matches: 11. Germline values: CDR1 LNHDA, CDR2 SQIVND (reference sequence). In DNA form, the CDR3 reads TGTGCCACCCGGAGCGGGGAAGGGGACGAGCAGTACTTC. It specifies CATRSGEGDEQYF.

The chain links TRBV18 to TRBJ2-4, with no clear D. The germline V and J ends were trimmed by 1 base and 5 bases, with 6 bases remaining between them. The V gene's germline CDR1 is KGHSH and CDR2 LQKENI. The CDR3 is 13 amino acids. CDR3 loop: CASSPQGQNIQYF. CDR3 coding DNA: TGTGCCAGCTCACCACAAGGGCAAAACATTCAGTACTTC.